These T cell receptor beta chains were read from a single sample in a study of cytomegalovirus exposure and HLA in healthy donors. The table came from immunoSEQ multiplex PCR; TCRdb's copy has only in-frame clones and leaves some out. The sample lists roughly 63,000 clones, about three quarters seen once, with about 23% in the top ten. The sample comprised PBMCs. The receptors derive from a man between 50 and 59 years old in good health and CMV-seropositive. Each CDR3 is given with its conserved first and last residue.

v_call: TRBV5-1
cdr3_aa: CASSPTAGLFSGANVLTF

v_call: TRBV7-2
cdr3_aa: CASSLGQGAGNTIYF

v_call: TRBV11-2
cdr3_aa: CASSPRRGTDTQYF

v_call: TRBV6-5
cdr3_aa: CASSQRLGVDTEAFF

v_call: TRBV4-2
cdr3_aa: CASSQVERDSGRTQYF

v_call: TRBV7-9
cdr3_aa: CASSLGRTSTDTQYF

v_call: TRBV5-1
cdr3_aa: CASSYGQGNQETQYF

v_call: TRBV6-1
cdr3_aa: CASSDRDFSYEQYF

v_call: TRBV28
cdr3_aa: CASSFDRPRDTEAFF

v_call: TRBV2
cdr3_aa: CASSEIRGRFYGYTF

v_call: TRBV9
cdr3_aa: CASSPRATGGNGYTF

v_call: TRBV10-2
cdr3_aa: CASSAADRIRTEAFF

v_call: TRBV7-6
cdr3_aa: CASSLGDSYEQYF

v_call: TRBV30
cdr3_aa: CAWSARGDPANYGYTF

v_call: TRBV18
cdr3_aa: CASSPTIGQGLASNQPQHF

v_call: TRBV27
cdr3_aa: CASSLTSGSYETQYF

v_call: TRBV10-3
cdr3_aa: CAISESVKGLAVYNEQFF

v_call: TRBV7-9
cdr3_aa: CASSFSQGYEQYF

v_call: TRBV5-1
cdr3_aa: CASSLDGTGELFF

v_call: TRBV2
cdr3_aa: CASSEHREYNSPLHF

v_call: TRBV7-9
cdr3_aa: CASSFILGTEAFF

v_call: TRBV29-1
cdr3_aa: CSYVQAVWETQYF

v_call: TRBV4-3
cdr3_aa: CASSQDLAGFGTGELFF

v_call: TRBV4-3
cdr3_aa: CAPKGGAQYF

v_call: TRBV19
cdr3_aa: CASMGQGNTGELFF

v_call: TRBV5-3
cdr3_aa: CARSWARPLWYGELFF

v_call: TRBV9
cdr3_aa: CASSVEGGGPLNTEAFF

v_call: TRBV7-8
cdr3_aa: CASSLAHREQYF

v_call: TRBV18
cdr3_aa: CASSLDNSYEQYF

v_call: TRBV9
cdr3_aa: CASSGHGVGELFF

v_call: TRBV14
cdr3_aa: CASSQRTSGDHNEQFF

v_call: TRBV6-1
cdr3_aa: CASSERLGMGTEAFF

v_call: TRBV10-3
cdr3_aa: CAISDGRGVAGANVLTF

v_call: TRBV28
cdr3_aa: CASRPGLQSGTIYF

v_call: TRBV6-1
cdr3_aa: CASSEFQSGANVLTF

v_call: TRBV5-3
cdr3_aa: CARSLVKDMARSDRGDNQPQHF

v_call: TRBV20-1
cdr3_aa: CSARSIYEQYF

v_call: TRBV27
cdr3_aa: CASSLFSRTEAFF

v_call: TRBV5-4
cdr3_aa: CASSLKTRSETQYF

v_call: TRBV29-1
cdr3_aa: CSGTSTDTQYF

v_call: TRBV5-1
cdr3_aa: CASSTRLAIPDTQYF

v_call: TRBV5-5
cdr3_aa: CASSLATGGNQPQHF

v_call: TRBV11-2
cdr3_aa: CASSLDGLRPYGYTF

v_call: TRBV7-9
cdr3_aa: CASSISGTGGQETQYF

v_call: TRBV9
cdr3_aa: CASSTHPAGFEETQYF

v_call: TRBV6-5
cdr3_aa: CASSYSTGGYGYTF

v_call: TRBV6-4
cdr3_aa: CASSPRTSGGDEQFF

v_call: TRBV5-4
cdr3_aa: CASSARLAGEETQYF

v_call: TRBV9
cdr3_aa: CASSVVSPLHWPQHF

v_call: TRBV2
cdr3_aa: CASSQPGTSGAASGTGELFF

v_call: TRBV15
cdr3_aa: CATSSRQGADEQYF

v_call: TRBV30
cdr3_aa: CAWSVGQGHNEQFF

v_call: TRBV5-1
cdr3_aa: CASSFLGSLAKNIQYF

v_call: TRBV11-3
cdr3_aa: CASARDRGGEQYF

v_call: TRBV5-1
cdr3_aa: CASSLAGTGGADTQYF

v_call: TRBV20-1
cdr3_aa: CSAPLRGGGFF

v_call: TRBV9
cdr3_aa: CASSVLGEKLFF

v_call: TRBV9
cdr3_aa: CASSVSPTGQETQYF

v_call: TRBV10-3
cdr3_aa: CAITTGVGYTF

v_call: TRBV5-6
cdr3_aa: CASSPQGSPISGANVLTF